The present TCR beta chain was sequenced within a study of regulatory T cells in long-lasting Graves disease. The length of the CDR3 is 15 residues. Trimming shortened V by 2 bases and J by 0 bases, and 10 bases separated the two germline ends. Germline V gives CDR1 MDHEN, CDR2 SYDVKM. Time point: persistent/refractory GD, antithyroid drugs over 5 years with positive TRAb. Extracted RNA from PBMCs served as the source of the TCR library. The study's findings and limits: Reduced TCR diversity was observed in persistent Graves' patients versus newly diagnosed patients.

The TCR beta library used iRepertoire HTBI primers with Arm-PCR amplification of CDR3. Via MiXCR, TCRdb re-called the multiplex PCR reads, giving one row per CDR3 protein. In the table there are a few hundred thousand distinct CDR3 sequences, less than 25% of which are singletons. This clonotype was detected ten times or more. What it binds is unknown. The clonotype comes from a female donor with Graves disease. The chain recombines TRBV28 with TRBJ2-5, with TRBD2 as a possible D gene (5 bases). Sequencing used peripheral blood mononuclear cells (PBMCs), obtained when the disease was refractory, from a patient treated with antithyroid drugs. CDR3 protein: CASSLTGNYQETQYF. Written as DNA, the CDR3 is TGTGCCAGCAGTTTAACGGGGAACTACCAAGAGACCCAGTACTTC.